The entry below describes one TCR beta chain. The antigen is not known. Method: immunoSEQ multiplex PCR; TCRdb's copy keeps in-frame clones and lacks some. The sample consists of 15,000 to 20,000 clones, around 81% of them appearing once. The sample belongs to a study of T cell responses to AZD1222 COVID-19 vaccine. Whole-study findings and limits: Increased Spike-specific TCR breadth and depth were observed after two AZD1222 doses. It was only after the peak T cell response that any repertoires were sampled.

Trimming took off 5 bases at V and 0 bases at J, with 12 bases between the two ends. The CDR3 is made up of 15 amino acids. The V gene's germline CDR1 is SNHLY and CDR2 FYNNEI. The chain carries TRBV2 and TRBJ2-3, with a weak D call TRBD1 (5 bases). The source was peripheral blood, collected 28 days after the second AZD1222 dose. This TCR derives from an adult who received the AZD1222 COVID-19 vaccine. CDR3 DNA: TGTGCCAGCAGTAGACAGTCCGCTAGCACAGATACGCAGTATTTT. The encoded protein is CASSRQSASTDTQYF.